Included here is one T cell receptor (beta chain) sequence, with context. This same CDR3 is encoded by further DNA sequences in the sample. This cohort consisted of healthy bone marrow donors. The PCR contained 60 Vbeta and 13 Jbeta primers. Sequenced by immunoSEQ multiplex PCR; TCRdb stores in-frame clones only, minus some. The repertoire consists of about 190,000 clones, with over 70% occurring once and the leading ten covering approximately 3.9%. This specimen belongs to a study of cytomegalovirus exposure and HLA in healthy donors. This CDR3 contains 13 residues. V was shortened by 7 bases and J by 7 bases, with 19 bases between the two germline ends. Germline values: CDR1 SQVTM, CDR2 ANQGSEA.

Sequencing used PBMCs. The clonotype was recovered from a man aged 45 to 65 in good health and CMV-seronegative. This rearrangement joins TRBV29-1 to TRBJ2-5, with D perhaps matching TRBD1 (5 bases). The CDR3 protein is CSAKKGQGMTQYF. As DNA, the CDR3 is TGCAGCGCTAAAAAGGGGCAGGGTATGACCCAGTACTTC.